The rows below give T cell receptor beta chains drawn from one sample of a study of response to subunit inactivated influenza vaccine. TCRdb recomputed calls from the RT-PCR reads with MiXCR, one row per CDR3 protein. This sample has about 570,000 distinct CDR3 sequences, with 10% to 12% found just once. The sample also formed part of further work on T cells expressing NK-cell markers.

The material sequenced was PBMCs from blood, taken on the day of vaccination. These receptors all stem from a man aged 45-65 years who received an inactivated influenza vaccine. Both conserved end residues are part of each CDR3. D genes are given only for firm matches. Part of the rows lack a size; the others show once, few, many or a class for expanded clones.

D	J	V	size	CDR3	DNA
TRBD1	TRBJ2-1	TRBV28	.	CASKRIPGQGVNEQFF	TGTGCCAGTAAACGTATTCCGGGACAGGGGGTAAATGAGCAGTTCTTC
TRBD1	TRBJ2-7	TRBV28	few	CASSSLRDRGNEQYF	TGTGCCAGCAGTTCGCTCCGGGACAGGGGGAACGAGCAGTACTTC
.	TRBJ2-3	TRBV12-3/TRBV12-4	few	CASSFTWAQDTQYF	TGTGCCAGCAGTTTTACATGGGCCCAAGATACGCAGTATTTT
.	TRBJ2-1	TRBV27	few	CASSLAPELGNEQFF	TGTGCCAGCAGTTTAGCCCCGGAATTAGGCAATGAGCAGTTCTTC
.	TRBJ2-7	TRBV7-9	few	CASSDGAYYEQYF	TGTGCCAGCTCCGACGGGGCATACTACGAGCAGTACTTC
TRBD2	TRBJ2-2	TRBV10-3	.	CATKDGGAGTGELFF	TGTGCCACCAAAGACGGGGGGGCCGGCACCGGGGAGCTGTTTTTT
TRBD1	TRBJ1-1	TRBV18	.	CASLRDRLNTEAFF	TGTGCCAGCCTCCGGGACAGACTGAACACTGAAGCTTTCTTT
.	TRBJ1-6	TRBV20-1	few	CSARDMGGLAHSPLHF	TGCAGTGCTAGAGATATGGGGGGACTTGCTCATTCACCCCTCCACTTT
.	TRBJ1-2	TRBV5-1	many	CASSLGSRFDGYTF	TGCGCCAGCAGCTTGGGCAGCAGATTCGATGGCTACACCTTC
.	TRBJ1-1	TRBV11-2	few	CASSPDRGLAFF	TGTGCCAGCAGCCCTGATAGGGGTTTGGCTTTCTTT
TRBD2	TRBJ2-2	TRBV3-1	.	CASSQEGIWTSLFGTNTGELFF	TGTGCCAGCAGCCAAGAGGGCATCTGGACTAGCCTTTTTGGGACGAACACCGGGGAGCTGTTTTTT
TRBD1	TRBJ2-1	TRBV2	.	CASSGGDRGRGEQFF	TGTGCCAGCAGTGGAGGTGACAGGGGGCGGGGTGAGCAGTTCTTC
.	TRBJ1-1	TRBV20-1	few	CSAKDGRAEAFF	TGCAGTGCTAAAGACGGGCGGGCTGAAGCTTTCTTT
TRBD1	TRBJ2-7	TRBV20-1	many	CSASSPTGIPYEQYF	TGCAGTGCTAGCTCCCCGACAGGGATCCCCTACGAGCAGTACTTC
TRBD1	TRBJ2-3	TRBV15	.	CATSRELTGIADTQYF	TGTGCCACCAGCAGAGAATTGACAGGGATCGCAGATACGCAGTATTTT
TRBD1	TRBJ1-2	TRBV10-2	.	CASSDLQGQGAFGYTF	TGCGCCAGCAGCGATCTCCAGGGACAGGGGGCCTTCGGCTACACCTTC
TRBD1	TRBJ1-5	TRBV7-8	few	CASSLEGQGAGQPQHF	TGTGCCAGCAGCTTAGAGGGACAGGGGGCGGGTCAGCCCCAGCATTTT
TRBD2	TRBJ2-5	TRBV7-2	.	CASSLVRGGGETQYF	TGTGCCAGCAGCTTAGTTCGGGGGGGAGGAGAGACCCAGTACTTC
TRBD2	TRBJ2-2	TRBV9	.	CASGTSGRAITGELFF	TGTGCCAGCGGGACTAGCGGGAGGGCCATCACCGGGGAGCTGTTTTTT
.	TRBJ1-2	TRBV6-5	.	CASSYGSGVDYTF	TGTGCCAGCAGTTACGGGTCAGGGGTAGACTACACCTTC
TRBD1	TRBJ2-7	TRBV6-2/TRBV6-3	.	CASSYPPGQGVYEQYF	TGTGCCAGCAGTTACCCCCCGGGACAGGGCGTGTACGAGCAGTACTTC
.	TRBJ1-1	TRBV5-1	.	CASSFRAVSLGGTEAFF	TGCGCCAGCAGCTTCCGTGCCGTCTCTCTGGGGGGAACTGAAGCTTTCTTT
TRBD1	TRBJ1-5	TRBV28	.	CASSHITGTGGNQPQHF	TGTGCCAGCAGCCACATCACCGGGACAGGGGGCAATCAGCCCCAGCATTTT
TRBD1	TRBJ1-2	TRBV5-6	few	CASKPGTEEYYGYTF	TGTGCCAGCAAACCCGGGACAGAAGAATACTATGGCTACACCTTC
TRBD1	TRBJ2-7	TRBV7-9	few	CASSTGQGNHEQYF	TGTGCCAGCAGCACGGGACAGGGGAATCACGAGCAGTACTTC
TRBD2	TRBJ2-1	TRBV15	many	CATSRSGGPYNEQFF	TGTGCCACCAGCAGATCGGGGGGGCCCTACAATGAGCAGTTCTTC
TRBD2	TRBJ2-3	TRBV4-3	.	CASSLRVSGRTSTDTQYF	TGCGCCAGCAGCCTCCGGGTGAGCGGGAGGACTAGCACAGATACGCAGTATTTT
.	TRBJ2-2	TRBV20-1	few	CSARMTGELFF	TGCAGTGCTAGAATGACCGGGGAGCTGTTTTTT
.	TRBJ2-1	TRBV3-1	few	CASSHVSPSYSYNEQFF	TGTGCCAGCAGCCACGTAAGTCCTTCCTACTCCTACAATGAGCAGTTCTTC
TRBD1	TRBJ2-2	TRBV29-1	many	CSVNRGDLTGELFF	TGCAGCGTTAACAGGGGGGACCTCACCGGGGAGCTGTTTTTT
.	TRBJ2-5	TRBV12-3/TRBV12-4	many	CASSELGMGETQYF	TGTGCCAGCAGTGAACTAGGGATGGGAGAGACCCAGTACTTC
.	TRBJ2-7	TRBV5-6	.	CASSFAGYYEQYF	TGTGCCAGCAGCTTCGCCGGCTACTACGAGCAGTACTTC
.	TRBJ1-3	TRBV27	.	CASSSGVGNTIYF	TGTGCCAGCAGTTCAGGGGTTGGAAACACCATATATTTT